This entry concerns a single T cell receptor beta chain. Its matching antigen is unknown. The TCR beta libraries were generated through quantitative 5'-RACE incorporating molecular barcodes. In TCRdb, the 5' RACE reads were re-called with MiXCR into one record per CDR3 protein. The sample includes about 700,000 distinct CDR3 sequences, around a fifth of them seen just once. The entry originates in a study of CD8 T cells in ankylosing spondylitis. Germline V gene sequence: CDR1 SEHNR, CDR2 FQNEAQ (reference sequence). The V end lost 3 bases, the J end lost 4 bases, and 13 bases lay between the germline ends. This CDR3 contains 15 residues. Findings and limits, study-wide: Within ankylosing spondylitis blood, a TCR beta motif made up of roughly eight highly homologous variants appeared to be characteristic.

The chain combines TRBV7-9 with TRBJ2-1; D not resolved. This clonotype originated in a male donor with ankylosing spondylitis. Source material: blood, either unsorted or a sorted T cell fraction (not recorded which). CDR3 in amino acids: CASSFGAGYYNEQFF. The CDR3 DNA sequence: TGTGCCAGCAGCTTTGGAGCAGGATATTACAATGAGCAGTTCTTC.